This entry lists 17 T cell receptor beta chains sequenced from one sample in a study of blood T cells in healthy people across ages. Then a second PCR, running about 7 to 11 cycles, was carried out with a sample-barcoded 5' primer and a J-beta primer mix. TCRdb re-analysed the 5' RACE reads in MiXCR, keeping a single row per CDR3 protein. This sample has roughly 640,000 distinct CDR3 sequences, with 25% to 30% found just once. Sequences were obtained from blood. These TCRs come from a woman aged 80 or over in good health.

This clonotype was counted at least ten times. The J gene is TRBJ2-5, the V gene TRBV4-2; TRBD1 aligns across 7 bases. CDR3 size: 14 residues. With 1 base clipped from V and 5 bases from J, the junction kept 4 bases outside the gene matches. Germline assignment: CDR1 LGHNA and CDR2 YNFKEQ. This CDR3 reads CASSQVRGLETQYF. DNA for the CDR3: TGTGCCAGCAGCCAAGTTAGGGGGCTGGAGACCCAGTACTTC.

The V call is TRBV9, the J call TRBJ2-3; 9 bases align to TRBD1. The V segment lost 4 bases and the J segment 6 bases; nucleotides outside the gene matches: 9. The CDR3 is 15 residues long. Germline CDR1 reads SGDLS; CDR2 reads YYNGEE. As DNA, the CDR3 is TGTGCCAGCAGCTTATTGGGACAGGGTTGGGATACGCAGTATTTT. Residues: CASSLLGQGWDTQYF.

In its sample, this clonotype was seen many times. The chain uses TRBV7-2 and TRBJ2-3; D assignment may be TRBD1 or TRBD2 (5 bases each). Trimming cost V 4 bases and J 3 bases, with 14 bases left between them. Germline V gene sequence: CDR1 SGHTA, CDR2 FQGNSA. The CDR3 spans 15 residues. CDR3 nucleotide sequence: TGTGCCAGCAGCTCCCGGCAGGGCGGGACAGATACGCAGTATTTT. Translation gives CASSSRQGGTDTQYF.

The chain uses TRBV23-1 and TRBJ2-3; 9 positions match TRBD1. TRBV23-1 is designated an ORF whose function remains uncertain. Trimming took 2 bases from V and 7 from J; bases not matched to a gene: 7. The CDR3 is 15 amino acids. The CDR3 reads CASSQPRQGGHTQYF. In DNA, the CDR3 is TGCGCCAGCAGTCAACCACGACAGGGGGGACATACGCAGTATTTT.

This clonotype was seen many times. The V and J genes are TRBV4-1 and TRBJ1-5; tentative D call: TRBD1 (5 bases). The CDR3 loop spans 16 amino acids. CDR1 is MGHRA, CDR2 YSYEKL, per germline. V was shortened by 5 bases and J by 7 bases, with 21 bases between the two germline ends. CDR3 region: CASSGAGRLWGQPQHF. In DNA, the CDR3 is TGCGCCAGCAGCGGCGCAGGACGCCTTTGGGGCCAGCCCCAGCATTTT.

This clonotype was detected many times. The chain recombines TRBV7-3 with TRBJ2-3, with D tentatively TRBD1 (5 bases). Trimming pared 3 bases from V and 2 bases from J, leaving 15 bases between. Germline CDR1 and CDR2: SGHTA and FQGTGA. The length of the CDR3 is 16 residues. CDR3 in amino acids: CASSFQGGGPTDTQYF. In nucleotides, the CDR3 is TGTGCCAGCAGCTTTCAGGGTGGCGGACCCACAGATACGCAGTATTTT.

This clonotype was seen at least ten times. The CDR3 DNA follows: TGTGCCAGCAGTTTACGGCAAAACCACAACTCCTACGAGCAGTACTTC. Translation gives CASSLRQNHNSYEQYF. The genes are TRBV27 and TRBJ2-7; no reliable D call. Deletions cut 2 bases from V and 0 bases from J, with 14 bases between. The CDR3 contains 16 residues. CDR1 MNHEY and CDR2 SMNVEV come from the germline V gene (reference sequence).

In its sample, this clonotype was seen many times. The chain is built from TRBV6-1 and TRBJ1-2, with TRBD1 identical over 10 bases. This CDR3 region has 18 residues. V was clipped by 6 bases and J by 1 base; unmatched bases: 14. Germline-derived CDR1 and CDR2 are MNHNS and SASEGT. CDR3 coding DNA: TGTGCCAGCAGGGGTCCCGGGACAGGGGACTACGGTAACTATGGCTACACCTTC. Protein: CASRGPGTGDYGNYGYTF.

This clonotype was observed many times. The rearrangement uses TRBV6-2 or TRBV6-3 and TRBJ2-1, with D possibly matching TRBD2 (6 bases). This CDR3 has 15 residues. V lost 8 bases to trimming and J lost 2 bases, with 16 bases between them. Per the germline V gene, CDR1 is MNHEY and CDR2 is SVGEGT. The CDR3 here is CASREAGKPYNEQFF. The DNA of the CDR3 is TGTGCCAGCCGTGAGGCGGGGAAACCCTACAATGAGCAGTTCTTC.

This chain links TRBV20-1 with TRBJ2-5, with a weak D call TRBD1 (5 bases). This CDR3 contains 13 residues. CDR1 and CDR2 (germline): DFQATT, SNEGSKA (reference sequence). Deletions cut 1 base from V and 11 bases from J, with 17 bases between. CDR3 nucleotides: TGCAGTGCTAGAGCAGGGCGTAGCTATCAGCAGTACTTC. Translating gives CSARAGRSYQQYF.

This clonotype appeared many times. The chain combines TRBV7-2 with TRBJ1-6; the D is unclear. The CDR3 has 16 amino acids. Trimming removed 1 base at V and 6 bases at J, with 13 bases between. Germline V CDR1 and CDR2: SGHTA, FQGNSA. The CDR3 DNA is TGTGCCAGCAGCTTAGTAGGGCAGAATGTTAATTCACCCCTCCACTTT. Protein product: CASSLVGQNVNSPLHF. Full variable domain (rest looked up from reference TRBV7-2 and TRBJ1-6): GAGVSQSPSNKVTEKGKDVELRCDPISGHTALYWYRQSLGQGLEFLIYFQGNSAPDKSGLPSDRFSAERTGGSVSTLTIQRTQQEDSAVYLCASSLVGQNVNSPLHFGNGTRLTVT.

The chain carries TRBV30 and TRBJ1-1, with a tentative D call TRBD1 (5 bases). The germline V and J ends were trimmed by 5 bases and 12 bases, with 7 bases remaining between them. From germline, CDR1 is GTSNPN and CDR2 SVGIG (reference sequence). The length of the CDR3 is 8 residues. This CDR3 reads CAWQGSFF. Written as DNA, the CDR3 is TGTGCCTGGCAGGGTTCTTTCTTT.

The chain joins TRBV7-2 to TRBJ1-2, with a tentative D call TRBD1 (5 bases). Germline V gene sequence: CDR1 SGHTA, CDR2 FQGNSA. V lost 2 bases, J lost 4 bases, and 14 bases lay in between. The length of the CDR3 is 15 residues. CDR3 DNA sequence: TGTGCCAGCAGCTTACGGGGGGGAGAGGTCTATGGCTACACCTTC. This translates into CASSLRGGEVYGYTF.

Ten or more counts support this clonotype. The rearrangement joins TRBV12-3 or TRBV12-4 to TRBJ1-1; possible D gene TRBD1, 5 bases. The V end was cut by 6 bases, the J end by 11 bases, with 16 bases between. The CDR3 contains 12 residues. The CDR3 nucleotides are TGTGCCAGCAGCCCGATGGGGGGGGTGGCTTTCTTT. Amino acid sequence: CASSPMGGVAFF.

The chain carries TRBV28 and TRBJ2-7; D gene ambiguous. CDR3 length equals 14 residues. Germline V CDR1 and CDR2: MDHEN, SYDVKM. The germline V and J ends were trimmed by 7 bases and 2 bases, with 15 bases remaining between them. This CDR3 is CASKRSPPTYEQYF. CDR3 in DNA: TGTGCCAGCAAGAGGAGCCCACCCACCTACGAGCAGTACTTC.

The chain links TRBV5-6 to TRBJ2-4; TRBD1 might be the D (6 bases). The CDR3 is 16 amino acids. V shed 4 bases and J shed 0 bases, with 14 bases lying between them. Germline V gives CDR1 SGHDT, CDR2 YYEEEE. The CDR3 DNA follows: TGTGCCAGCAGCGCCCAGGGGAAGCTAGCCAAAAACATTCAGTACTTC. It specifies CASSAQGKLAKNIQYF. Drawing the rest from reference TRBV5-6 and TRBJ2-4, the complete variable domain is DAGVTQSPTHLIKTRGQQVTLRCSPKSGHDTVSWYQQALGQGPQFIFQYYEEEERQRGNFPDRFSGHQFPNYSSELNVNALLLGDSALYLCASSAQGKLAKNIQYFGAGTRLSVL.

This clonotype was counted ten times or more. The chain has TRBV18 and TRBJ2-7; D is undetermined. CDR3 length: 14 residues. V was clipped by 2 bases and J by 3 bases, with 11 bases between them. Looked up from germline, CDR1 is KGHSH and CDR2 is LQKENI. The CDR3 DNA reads TGTGCCAGCTCACCAGATGTTGACGGCTACGAGCAGTACTTC. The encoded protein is CASSPDVDGYEQYF.